This T cell receptor delta chain was captured by sequencing in a study of gamma-delta chains in newborns, infants, children. This clone was observed a handful of times. A read error likely explains why the TCRdb protein, taken from a much larger clone, differs from this DNA's translation at residue 6; the protein shown is translated from the DNA. TCRdb reran clone calling via CATT on the reads. The sample consists of several thousand delta-chain clones, about 4.5% of them appearing once. The receptor was derived from a child who was a newborn, infant or young child, either healthy, febrile or measles-vaccinated (not recorded which). Sequencing was done on a sample of blood.

The CDR3 DNA follows: TGTGCCTGTGACACCATGGGGCCGTCCACTGACGATAAACTCATCTTT. As protein: CACDTMGPSTDDKLIF. The chain uses TRDV2 and TRDJ1; D might be TRDD3 (5 bases). Germline CDR1 GEAIGNYY, CDR2 EKD. This CDR3 region has 16 residues. V was shortened by 0 bases and J by 4 bases, with 17 bases between the two germline ends.